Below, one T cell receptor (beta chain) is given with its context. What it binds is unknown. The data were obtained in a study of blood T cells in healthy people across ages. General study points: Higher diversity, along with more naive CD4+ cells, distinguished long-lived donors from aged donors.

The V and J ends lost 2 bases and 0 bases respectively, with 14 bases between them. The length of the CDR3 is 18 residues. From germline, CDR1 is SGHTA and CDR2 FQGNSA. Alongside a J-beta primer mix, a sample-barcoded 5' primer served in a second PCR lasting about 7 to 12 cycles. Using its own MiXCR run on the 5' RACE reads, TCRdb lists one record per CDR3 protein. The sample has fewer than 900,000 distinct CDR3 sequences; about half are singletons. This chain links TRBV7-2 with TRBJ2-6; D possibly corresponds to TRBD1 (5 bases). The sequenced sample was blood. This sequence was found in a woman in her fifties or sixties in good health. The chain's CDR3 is CASSLNVGVSSGANVLTF. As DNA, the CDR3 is TGTGCCAGCAGCTTAAATGTAGGGGTTTCCTCTGGGGCCAACGTCCTGACTTTC.